This TCR beta chain comes out of a study of blood T cell repertoires in COVID-19. Study at large: Sources were T cells, B-cell-depleted T cells, or PBMCs; the material itself was cDNA or gDNA.

Original data processing: Using reference gene primer amplification, nucleated cell counts were estimated. Produced via immunoSEQ multiplex PCR; TCRdb's table is partial and in-frame only. V, J and clone size reflect that table, while D and trimming were determined from the DNA. The sample contains some 460,000 clones, around 90% of which appear only once. Recovered status applied to Cohort 3 donors who had two consecutive negative PCRs. It also applied to those with clearance or with symptom resolution. V lost 3 bases, J lost 8 bases, and 31 bases lay in between. Germline CDR1 DFQATT, CDR2 SNEGSKA (reference sequence). The CDR3 consists of 18 residues.

The TCR originated in a woman aged 18-30 years who had recovered from COVID-19. The sequenced sample consisted of PBMCs or T cells enriched from blood (not recorded which). The chain carries TRBV20-1 and TRBJ1-1; tentative D call: TRBD1 (5 bases). This CDR3 is CSASIVNILPRGKYEAFF. The CDR3 DNA is TGCAGTGCTAGTATAGTCAACATCCTCCCCCGGGGGAAGTACGAAGCTTTCTTT.